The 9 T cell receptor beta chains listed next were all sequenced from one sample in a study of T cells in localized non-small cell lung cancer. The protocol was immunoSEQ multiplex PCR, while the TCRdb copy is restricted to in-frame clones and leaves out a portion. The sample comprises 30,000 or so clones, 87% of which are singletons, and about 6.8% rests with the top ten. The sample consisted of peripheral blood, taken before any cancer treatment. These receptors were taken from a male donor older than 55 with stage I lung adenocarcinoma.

In DNA form, the CDR3 reads TGTGCCAGCAGAACAGGTGATGGGGCCAACGTCCTGACTTTC. Translated, it gives CASRTGDGANVLTF. The V gene is TRBV28, the J gene TRBJ2-6, with D possibly being TRBD1 (5 bases). The CDR3 is 14 amino acids. Per the germline V gene, CDR1 is MDHEN and CDR2 is SYDVKM. V gave up 6 bases and J gave up 3 bases, with 9 bases separating them.

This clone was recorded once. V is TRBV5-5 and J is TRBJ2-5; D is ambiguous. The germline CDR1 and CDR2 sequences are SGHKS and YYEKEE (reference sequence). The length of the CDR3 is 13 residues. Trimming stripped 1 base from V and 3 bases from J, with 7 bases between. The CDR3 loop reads CASSLSGEETQYF. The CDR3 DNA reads TGTGCCAGCAGCTTGTCCGGAGAAGAGACCCAGTACTTC.

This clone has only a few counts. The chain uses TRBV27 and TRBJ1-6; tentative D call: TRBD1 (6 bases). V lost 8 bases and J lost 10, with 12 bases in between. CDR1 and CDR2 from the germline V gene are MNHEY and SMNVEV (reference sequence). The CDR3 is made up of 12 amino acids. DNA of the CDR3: TGTGCCAGCCAGGTTCAGGGGTCACCCCTCCACTTT. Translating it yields CASQVQGSPLHF.

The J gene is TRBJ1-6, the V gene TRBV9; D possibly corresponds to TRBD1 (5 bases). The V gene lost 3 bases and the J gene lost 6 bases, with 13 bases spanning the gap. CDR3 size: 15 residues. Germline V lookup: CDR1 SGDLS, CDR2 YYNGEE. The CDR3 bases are TGTGCCAGCAGCGCAGCTGGGGGATCTAATTCACCCCTCCACTTT. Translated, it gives CASSAAGGSNSPLHF.

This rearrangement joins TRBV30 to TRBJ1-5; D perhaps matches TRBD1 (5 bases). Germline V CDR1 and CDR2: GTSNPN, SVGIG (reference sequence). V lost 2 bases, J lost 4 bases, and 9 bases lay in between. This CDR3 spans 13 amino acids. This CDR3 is CAWSSGANQPQHF. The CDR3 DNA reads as TGTGCCTGGAGTTCCGGGGCAAATCAGCCCCAGCATTTT. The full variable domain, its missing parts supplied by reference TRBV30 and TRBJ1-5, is SQTIHQWPATLVQPVGSPLSLECTVEGTSNPNLYWYRQAAGRGLQLLFYSVGIGQISSEVPQNLSASRPQDRQFILSSKKLLLSDSGFYLCAWSSGANQPQHFGDGTRLSIL.

The CDR3 nucleotides read TGTGCCAGCAGCGTCCTAGCGGGGAGAACAGATACGCAGTATTTT. This translates into CASSVLAGRTDTQYF. V is TRBV9 and J is TRBJ2-3; 9 bases are shared with TRBD2. Looked up from germline, CDR1 is SGDLS and CDR2 is YYNGEE. The CDR3 is 15 amino acids. Losses at the gene ends were 2 bases for V and 3 bases for J; bases not matched to a gene: 4.

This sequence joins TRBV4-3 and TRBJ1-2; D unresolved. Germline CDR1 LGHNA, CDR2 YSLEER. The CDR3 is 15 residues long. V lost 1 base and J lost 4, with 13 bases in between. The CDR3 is CASSQARTSTYGYTF. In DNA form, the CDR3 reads TGCGCCAGCAGCCAAGCCCGGACGAGCACCTATGGCTACACCTTC.

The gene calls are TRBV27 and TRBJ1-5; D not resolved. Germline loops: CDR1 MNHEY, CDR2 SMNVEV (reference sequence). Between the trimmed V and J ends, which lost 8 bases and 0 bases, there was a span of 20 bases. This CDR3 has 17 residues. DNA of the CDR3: TGTGCCAGCCCTAGTCAAGGGAATCAGAATAGCAATCAGCCCCAGCATTTT. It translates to CASPSQGNQNSNQPQHF.

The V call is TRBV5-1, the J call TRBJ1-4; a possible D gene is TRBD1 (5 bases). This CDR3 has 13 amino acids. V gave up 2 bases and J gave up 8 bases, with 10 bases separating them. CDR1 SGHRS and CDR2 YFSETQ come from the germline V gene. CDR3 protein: CASSFGTSEKLFF. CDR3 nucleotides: TGCGCCAGCAGCTTCGGGACCTCCGAAAAACTGTTTTTT.